This T cell receptor beta chain was profiled in a study of cytomegalovirus exposure and HLA in healthy donors. V shed 6 bases and J 0 bases; nucleotides not matched to a gene: 13. Germline CDR1 reads SEHNR; CDR2 reads FQNEAQ (reference sequence). The CDR3 runs 17 residues. This clone was recorded once. Its specificity is unknown. The PCR employed 60 Vbeta primers together with 13 Jbeta primers. Generated by immunoSEQ multiplex PCR, the TCRdb table keeps only in-frame clones and is missing some. Of roughly 150,000 clones listed, roughly 83% are singletons. General observations from the study: Some V segments, including TRBV6-2 and TRBV6-3, were excluded as indistinguishable. Accurate predictions that matched the HLA-A and HLA-B alleles of most subjects were reportedly made from TCR beta sequences.

This rearrangement joins TRBV7-9 to TRBJ1-1; 7 bases map to TRBD1. Sequencing used PBMCs. This TCR came from a woman aged 18-29 years in good health and CMV-seronegative. Here the CDR3 reads CASSTIRPDRLNTEAFF. CDR3 nucleotides: TGTGCCAGCAGTACCATCCGTCCGGACAGGCTGAACACTGAAGCTTTCTTT.